This entry lists 25 T cell receptor beta chains sequenced from one sample in a study of blood T cells in healthy people across ages. Alongside a J-beta primer mix, a sample-barcoded 5' primer served in a second PCR lasting 7 to 11 cycles. MiXCR was run by TCRdb on the 5' RACE reads, yielding one entry per CDR3 protein. The table records nearly 800,000 distinct CDR3 sequences, roughly 25% of them present only once. This sample was also put to use in a study of T cells of mothers and their children.

The specimen was blood. All receptors derive from a boy between 10 and 17 years old in good health.

V gene TRBV4-3 combines with J gene TRBJ2-1; tentatively, D is TRBD1 (5 bases). Trimming shortened V by 0 bases and J by 6 bases, and 12 bases separated the two germline ends. CDR1 is LGHNA, CDR2 YSLEER, per germline. CDR3 length: 15 residues. The CDR3 region has the DNA TGCGCCAGCAGCCAAGATCGTGAAAGGGGCAATGAGCAGTTCTTC. It is translated as CASSQDRERGNEQFF.

The chain is built from TRBV6-6 and TRBJ2-7; D possibly corresponds to TRBD1 (6 bases). Per germline, CDR1 MNHNY and CDR2 SVGAGI (reference sequence). The CDR3 has 14 amino acids. V lost 5 bases and J lost 2, with 13 bases in between. The CDR3 bases are TGTGCCAGCAGTCAACAGGGTTACGCCTACGAGCAGTACTTC. Translating it yields CASSQQGYAYEQYF.

In its sample, this clonotype was seen a few times. The CDR3 spells CASSNLPGTVYNEQFF. The CDR3, as DNA: TGTGCCAGCAGCAATTTACCGGGGACAGTATACAATGAGCAGTTCTTC. The rearrangement joins TRBV6-2 or TRBV6-3 to TRBJ2-7; TRBD1 matches at 7 bases. TRBJ2-1 matches the DNA end more closely, so the J call is doubtful. Germline CDR1 is MNHEY and CDR2 is SVGEGT. CDR3 size: 16 residues.

In its sample, this clonotype was seen a few times. The rearrangement uses TRBV6-5 and TRBJ2-7, with D maybe TRBD2 (6 bases). CDR3 length equals 17 residues. Germline CDR1 and CDR2: MNHEY and SVGAGI. V lost 2 bases and J 6 bases, leaving 23 bases between the germline ends. CDR3 bases: TGTGCCAGCAGTTACAGAGGACACGGGACTGGGAACTTCGAGCAGTACTTC. Residues: CASSYRGHGTGNFEQYF.

The chain recombines TRBV12-3 or TRBV12-4 with TRBJ2-7, with D maybe TRBD1 (5 bases). CDR3 length: 15 residues. Trimming stripped 11 bases from V and 3 bases from J, with 23 bases between. The CDR3 protein is CAPGTPVGVFYEQYF. The CDR3 bases are TGTGCCCCCGGAACCCCGGTAGGGGTGTTCTACGAGCAGTACTTC.

This rearrangement joins TRBV7-2 to TRBJ2-7; 7 bases line up with TRBD1. The CDR3 length is 14 residues. Trimming took 5 bases from V and 0 from J; bases not matched to a gene: 4. The germline V gene encodes CDR1 SGHTA and CDR2 FQGNSA. The CDR3 region has the DNA TGTGCCAGCAGCATGGGACAGTCCTCCTACGAGCAGTACTTC. This codes for CASSMGQSSYEQYF.

This sequence joins TRBV6-2 or TRBV6-3 and TRBJ2-3; 8 bases match TRBD2. Losses at the gene ends were 5 bases for V and 4 bases for J; bases not matched to a gene: 8. The germline V gene has CDR1 MNHEY and CDR2 SVGEGT. This CDR3 is built from 15 residues. The CDR3 spells CASSPRGSGADTQYF. CDR3 in DNA: TGTGCCAGCAGTCCCCGGGGTAGCGGGGCAGATACGCAGTATTTT.

The chain recombines TRBV5-1 with TRBJ2-1; TRBD1 matches at 11 bases. The V gene's germline CDR1 is SGHRS and CDR2 YFSETQ. With V trimmed by 4 bases and J by 8 bases, 5 bases remained unmatched. The CDR3 has 14 residues. CDR3 residues: CASSSGQGADEQFF. For the CDR3, the DNA is TGCGCCAGCAGCAGCGGACAGGGGGCGGATGAGCAGTTCTTC.

The rearrangement links TRBV5-6 to TRBJ2-7; no reliable D call. CDR1 is SGHDT, CDR2 YYEEEE, per germline. The CDR3 spans 14 residues. The V and J ends lost 0 bases and 1 base respectively, with 8 bases between them. The CDR3 reads CASSLAQPSYEQYF. The CDR3 region has the DNA TGTGCCAGCAGCTTGGCACAGCCGTCCTACGAGCAGTACTTC.

The chain couples TRBV3-1 to TRBJ2-1; TRBD2 agrees at 9 bases. This CDR3 spans 16 amino acids. V dropped 4 bases and J dropped 5; count of bases not matched to a gene: 9. Looked up from germline, CDR1 is LGHDT and CDR2 is YNNKEL (reference sequence). The DNA of the CDR3 is TGTGCCAGCAGCCCCCCTAGCGGGGTCAGGGACAATGAGCAGTTCTTC. Translating it yields CASSPPSGVRDNEQFF.

The CDR3 bases are TGCAGTGCTTGGGGGGGGGCTTTAGAGCAGTTCTTC. This translates into CSAWGGALEQFF. The chain is built from TRBV20-1 and TRBJ2-5; tentatively, D is TRBD2 (7 bases). The closer fit of TRBJ2-1 to the DNA end suggests the J call may be wrong. CDR1 and CDR2 from the germline V gene are DFQATT and SNEGSKA (reference sequence). The CDR3 loop spans 12 amino acids.

The chain is built from TRBV6-2 or TRBV6-3 and TRBJ2-3, with D possibly called TRBD1 or TRBD2 (5 bases each). Trimming cost V 5 bases and J 6 bases, with 12 bases left between them. CDR1 MNHEY and CDR2 SVGEGT come from the germline V gene. This CDR3 spans 13 amino acids. The CDR3, as DNA: TGTGCCAGCAGTGACCACGGGGCGGATACGCAGTATTTT. Amino acid sequence: CASSDHGADTQYF.

The chain recombines TRBV29-1 with TRBJ2-3; TRBD2 matches at 8 bases. CDR3 size: 18 residues. Germline-derived CDR1 and CDR2 are SQVTM and ANQGSEA. The CDR3 reads CNVQGLVRSREATDTQYF. The CDR3 coding sequence is TGCAATGTCCAGGGACTAGTTCGTTCCCGAGAGGCCACAGATACGCAGTATTTT.

The chain is built from TRBV7-9 and TRBJ2-7; 7 bases match TRBD2. The germline V gene has CDR1 SEHNR and CDR2 FQNEAQ (reference sequence). V trimming: 5 bases; J trimming: 4 bases; junction bases outside the gene matches: 17. CDR3 length: 17 residues. CDR3 sequence: CASSGTTSFAEAYEQYF. DNA for the CDR3: TGTGCCAGCAGCGGGACGACTAGCTTCGCGGAGGCTTACGAGCAGTACTTC. The full variable domain, in which reference TRBV7-9 and TRBJ2-7 provide the parts outside the CDR3, is DTGVSQNPRHKITKRGQNVTFRCDPISEHNRLYWYRQTLGQGPEFLTYFQNEAQLEKSRLLSDRFSAERPKGSFSTLEIQRTEQGDSAMYLCASSGTTSFAEAYEQYFGPGTRLTVT.

This clonotype was seen only a few times. At one of its ends the junction is not consistent with the germline gene, which may arise from a read error. V usage is TRBV27 and J usage is TRBJ2-5, with a possible D match to TRBD2 (5 bases). Gene TRBJ2-7 matches the end of the DNA better, so the J call may be wrong. The V gene's germline CDR1 is MNHEY and CDR2 SMNVEV (reference sequence). This CDR3 is built from 14 residues. This CDR3 reads CASRFIEGAYEQYF. For the CDR3, the DNA is TGTGCCAGCCGTTTCATAGAGGGAGCCTACGAGCAGTACTTC.

This clonotype has only a few counts. The chain joins TRBV25-1 to TRBJ1-5, with 7 bases matching TRBD1. CDR3 length: 16 amino acids. V lost 5 bases and J lost 0; bases outside the gene matches: 7. CDR1 MGHDK and CDR2 SYGVNS come from the germline V gene. The CDR3 DNA sequence: TGTGCCAGCAGTCCCCCGGGACAGCATAGCAATCAGCCCCAGCATTTT. Amino acids: CASSPPGQHSNQPQHF.

In its sample, this clonotype was seen a few times. The rearrangement links TRBV6-5 to TRBJ2-2, with D perhaps assigned TRBD1 or TRBD2 (5 bases each). The CDR3 has 14 residues. Trimming pared 6 bases from V and 3 bases from J, leaving 11 bases between. The germline V gene encodes CDR1 MNHEY and CDR2 SVGAGI. The CDR3 spells CASSRDLDTGELFF. The DNA of the CDR3 is TGTGCCAGCAGCCGGGACCTAGACACCGGGGAGCTGTTTTTT.

This chain connects TRBV2 to TRBJ2-3, with D perhaps TRBD2 (5 bases). V lost 2 bases to trimming and J lost 0 bases, with 12 bases between them. The CDR3 has 16 amino acids. Germline V CDR1 and CDR2: SNHLY, FYNNEI. The CDR3 loop is CASSELASTSTDTQYF. CDR3 in DNA: TGTGCCAGCAGTGAATTGGCTAGCACTAGCACAGATACGCAGTATTTT.

The chain carries TRBV7-9 and TRBJ1-6, with TRBD1 identical over 7 bases. In germline, CDR1 is SEHNR, CDR2 FQNEAQ (reference sequence). The CDR3 loop spans 15 amino acids. Unmatched junction bases numbered 8, after V lost 3 bases and J lost 9 bases. The CDR3 sequence is CASSLGQFVGSPLHF. CDR3 coding DNA: TGTGCCAGCAGCTTGGGACAGTTCGTGGGTTCACCCCTCCACTTT.

The chain couples TRBV12-3 or TRBV12-4 to TRBJ2-5; 7 nucleotides align to TRBD1. This CDR3 comprises 14 residues. The J segment lost 5 bases and the V segment lost 7 bases, leaving 10 bases of the junction unmatched. The DNA for the CDR3 is TGTGCCAGCAAAAGACAGGGAGTCAGGGAGACCCAGTACTTC. It translates to CASKRQGVRETQYF.

In the case of this clonotype: Since a much larger clone is just one base distant, this may be a read error. CDR3 residues: CASSYQGSGSEQFF. The CDR3 nucleotides are TGCGCCAGCAGCTACCAGGGTTCGGGGAGTGAGCAGTTCTTC. This chain connects TRBV5-1 to TRBJ2-1; D is possibly TRBD1 or TRBD2 (5 bases each). The V gene's germline CDR1 is SGHRS and CDR2 YFSETQ. This CDR3 region has 14 residues. V shed 3 bases and J shed 9 bases, with 16 bases lying between them.

This clonotype has only a few counts. The chain employs TRBV7-2 and TRBJ1-4; D gene ambiguous. The germline V gene encodes CDR1 SGHTA and CDR2 FQGNSA. V lost 2 bases and J lost 7, with 11 bases in between. The length of the CDR3 is 14 residues. The CDR3 DNA is TGTGCCAGCAGCTTACAGGCCGCCGGTGAAAAACTGTTTTTT. Its translation is CASSLQAAGEKLFF.

This clonotype showed up just a few times. The V and J genes are TRBV4-3 and TRBJ1-2; TRBD1 agrees at 9 bases. CDR3 length: 14 amino acids. The junction had 5 bases not matched to a gene; V was cut back by 4 bases and J by 5 bases. The germline CDR1 and CDR2 sequences are LGHNA and YSLEER. The CDR3 region is CASSLRTGAYGYTF. The CDR3 nucleotides are TGCGCCAGCAGCCTCAGGACAGGGGCTTATGGCTACACCTTC.

This chain connects TRBV20-1 to TRBJ2-3; D might be TRBD1 or TRBD2, each matching 5 bases. Deletions cut 5 bases from V and 8 bases from J, with 14 bases between. In germline, CDR1 is DFQATT, CDR2 SNEGSKA (reference sequence). The CDR3 contains 12 residues. CDR3 sequence (DNA): TGCAGTGCTGACTACCGAGGGGTTACGCAGTATTTT. It specifies CSADYRGVTQYF.

The chain is built from TRBV6-6 and TRBJ2-2; TRBD2 is a possible D gene (5 bases). The V end was cut by 0 bases, the J end by 4 bases, with 9 bases between. Germline values: CDR1 MNHNY, CDR2 SVGAGI (reference sequence). The length of the CDR3 is 15 residues. CDR3: CASSYSTGSTGELFF. The CDR3 nucleotides read TGTGCCAGCAGTTACTCAACGGGATCCACCGGGGAGCTGTTTTTT.